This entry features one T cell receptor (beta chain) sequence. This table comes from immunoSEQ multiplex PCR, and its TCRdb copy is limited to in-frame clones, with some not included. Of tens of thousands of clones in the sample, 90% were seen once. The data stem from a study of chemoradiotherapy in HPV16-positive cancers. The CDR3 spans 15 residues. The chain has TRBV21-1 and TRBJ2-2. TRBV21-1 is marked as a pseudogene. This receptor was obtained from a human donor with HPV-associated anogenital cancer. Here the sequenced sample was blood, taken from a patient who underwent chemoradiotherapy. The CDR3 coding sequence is TGTGCCAGCAGCAAAGGGACGTCGAACACCGGGGAGCTGTTTTTT. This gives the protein CASSKGTSNTGELFF.